This T cell receptor (beta chain) was obtained from a study of identical twins. The CDR3 runs 13 residues. Germline values: CDR1 ENHRY, CDR2 SYGVKD. V was pared by 10 bases and J by 0 bases, with 10 bases between. TCRdb passed the 5' RACE reads through MiXCR, listing each CDR3 protein once. The sample shows some 790,000 distinct CDR3 sequences, around a sixth of them seen only once. These data were also reused for a study on T cells expressing NK-cell markers.

The V call is TRBV10-3, the J call TRBJ2-1; tentative D call: TRBD1 (6 bases). The sequence came from a woman aged 18-29 years in good health. Sequencing was done on a sample of PBMCs. The CDR3 here is CATHRDSYNEQFF. The CDR3 DNA is TGTGCCACCCACAGGGACTCCTACAATGAGCAGTTCTTC.